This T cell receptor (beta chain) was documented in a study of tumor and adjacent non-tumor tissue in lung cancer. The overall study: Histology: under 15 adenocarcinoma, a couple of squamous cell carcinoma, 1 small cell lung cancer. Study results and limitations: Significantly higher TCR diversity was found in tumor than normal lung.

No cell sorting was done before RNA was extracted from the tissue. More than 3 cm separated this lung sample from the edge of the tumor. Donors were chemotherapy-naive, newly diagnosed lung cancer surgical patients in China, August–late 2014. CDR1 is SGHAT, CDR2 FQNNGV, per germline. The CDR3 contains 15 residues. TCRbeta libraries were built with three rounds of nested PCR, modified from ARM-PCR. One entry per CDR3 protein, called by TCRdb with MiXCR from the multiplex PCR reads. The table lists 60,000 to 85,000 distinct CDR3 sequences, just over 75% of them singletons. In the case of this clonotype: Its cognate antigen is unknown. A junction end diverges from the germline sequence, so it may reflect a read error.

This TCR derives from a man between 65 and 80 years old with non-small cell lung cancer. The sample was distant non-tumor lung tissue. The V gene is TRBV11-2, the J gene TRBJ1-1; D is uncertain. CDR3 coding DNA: TGTGCCGGCAGCTTAGCCAATTCAAGGAACACTGTAGCTTTCTTT. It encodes CAGSLANSRNTVAFF.